Following are 11 T cell receptor beta chains from one sample sequenced in a study of technical replicates of blood from a few donors. Clones were read by immunoSEQ multiplex PCR, and TCRdb kept only the in-frame ones, dropping some. The repertoire holds 55,000 to 60,000 clones, with just under 95% as singletons. Sample: PBMCs. The receptors here all came from a human donor in good health. Some clones in this sample may be carry-over from other donors' samples.

The chain employs TRBV19 and TRBJ1-5, with TRBD1 identical over 8 bases. The germline CDR1 and CDR2 sequences are LNHDA and SQIVND (reference sequence). The CDR3 runs 16 residues. J gave up 3 bases and V 3 bases, and 7 bases lay outside the gene matches. CDR3 in DNA: TGTGCCAGTAGTATCGGGGGACAGGCGTTCAATCAGCCCCAGCATTTT. Translation: CASSIGGQAFNQPQHF. Drawing the rest from reference TRBV19 and TRBJ1-5, the complete variable domain is DGGITQSPKYLFRKEGQNVTLSCEQNLNHDAMYWYRQDPGQGLRLIYYSQIVNDFQKGDIAEGYSVSREKKESFPLTVTSAQKNPTAFYLCASSIGGQAFNQPQHFGDGTRLSIL.

The chain uses TRBV5-8 and TRBJ2-3, with a weak D call TRBD1 (6 bases). From germline, CDR1 is SGHTS and CDR2 YDEGEE. V lost 1 base to trimming and J lost 1 base, with 13 bases between them. This CDR3 spans 16 amino acids. Here the CDR3 reads CASSLQGRRGTDTQYF. The DNA of the CDR3 is TGTGCCAGCAGCTTGCAGGGGCGGCGGGGCACAGATACGCAGTATTTT.

The gene calls are TRBV29-1 and TRBJ2-3; possibly TRBD1 for D (6 bases). The CDR3 has 14 amino acids. Germline CDR1 and CDR2: SQVTM and ANQGSEA. V was cut by 7 bases and J by 5 bases, with 19 bases left in between. The CDR3 DNA is TGCAGCGCCCACCCTCTAGGGGGTGGAGATACGCAGTATTTT. Its translation is CSAHPLGGGDTQYF.

The chain couples TRBV6-5 to TRBJ2-7; tentatively, D is TRBD2 (6 bases). Trimming took off 4 bases at V and 1 base at J, with 17 bases between the two ends. The CDR3 runs 16 residues. CDR1 and CDR2 (germline): MNHEY, SVGAGI. The CDR3: CASSSQTWDSSYEQYF. The CDR3 DNA reads TGTGCCAGCAGTTCCCAAACGTGGGACTCGTCCTACGAGCAGTACTTC.

The chain recombines TRBV4-1 with TRBJ1-2; D might be TRBD1 (6 bases). Trimming took 5 bases from V and 2 from J, leaving 15 bases between them. Looked up from germline, CDR1 is MGHRA and CDR2 is YSYEKL. This CDR3 has 15 residues. The CDR3 DNA sequence: TGCGCCAGCAGCTTCTCATGGACAGCAAACTATGGCTACACCTTC. This gives the protein CASSFSWTANYGYTF.

The chain has TRBV30 and TRBJ1-2; no clear D gene. The CDR3 has 12 amino acids. With 2 bases removed from V and 4 bases from J, the gap between germline ends came to 8 bases. Germline V gene data show CDR1 as GTSNPN and CDR2 as SVGIG (reference sequence). The CDR3 DNA is TGTGCCTGGAGTCGGGGTTCCTATGGCTACACCTTC. Amino acids: CAWSRGSYGYTF.

Written as DNA, the CDR3 is TGCGCCGCCTGGGGCGATAGCTCCTACGAGCAGTACTTC. As protein: CAAWGDSSYEQYF. The rearrangement uses TRBV10-1 and TRBJ2-7; a possible D gene is TRBD1 (5 bases). Germline V gene lookup returns CDR1 WNHNN and CDR2 SYGVQD (reference sequence). The length of the CDR3 is 13 residues. Trimming cost V 11 bases and J 0 bases, with 14 bases left between them.

V gene TRBV25-1 combines with J gene TRBJ1-1, with a possible D match to TRBD1 (6 bases). The CDR3 runs 15 residues. Germline V gene data show CDR1 as MGHDK and CDR2 as SYGVNS. The V gene lost 2 bases and the J gene lost 1 base, with 11 bases spanning the gap. The CDR3: CASSESRGQNTEAFF. Here the CDR3 DNA reads TGTGCCAGCAGTGAAAGCAGGGGCCAGAACACTGAAGCTTTCTTT.

This chain connects TRBV9 to TRBJ2-7; 7 bases are a match to TRBD2. Germline values: CDR1 SGDLS, CDR2 YYNGEE. The CDR3 contains 15 residues. V lost 2 bases and J lost 0; bases outside the gene matches: 5. CDR3 residues: CASSVRAGVSYEQYF. The CDR3 DNA reads as TGTGCCAGCAGCGTGAGGGCGGGAGTCTCCTACGAGCAGTACTTC.

The rearrangement uses TRBV5-6 and TRBJ2-2, with D perhaps TRBD2 (5 bases). This CDR3 is built from 13 residues. Trimming took 5 bases from V and 5 from J, leaving 10 bases between them. Looked up from germline, CDR1 is SGHDT and CDR2 is YYEEEE. CDR3: CASRGTGTGELFF. DNA of the CDR3: TGTGCCAGCAGGGGTACGGGGACCGGGGAGCTGTTTTTT. The variable domain in full, completed from reference TRBV5-6 and TRBJ2-2, reads DAGVTQSPTHLIKTRGQQVTLRCSPKSGHDTVSWYQQALGQGPQFIFQYYEEEERQRGNFPDRFSGHQFPNYSSELNVNALLLGDSALYLCASRGTGTGELFFGEGSRLTVL.

CDR3 protein: CASSPRGWGNQPQHF. The CDR3 DNA follows: TGTGCCAGCAGCCCCAGGGGTTGGGGCAATCAGCCCCAGCATTTT. V and J are TRBV2 and TRBJ1-5; possibly TRBD1 for D (6 bases). CDR1 and CDR2 (germline): SNHLY, FYNNEI. The CDR3 is 15 amino acids. Trimming removed 6 bases from V and 2 bases from J, with 14 bases in between. Looking up the rest from reference TRBV2 and TRBJ1-5 gives the full variable domain: EPEVTQTPSHQVTQMGQEVILRCVPISNHLYFYWYRQILGQKVEFLVSFYNNEISEKSEIFDDQFSVERPDGSNFTLKIRSTKLEDSAMYFCASSPRGWGNQPQHFGDGTRLSIL.